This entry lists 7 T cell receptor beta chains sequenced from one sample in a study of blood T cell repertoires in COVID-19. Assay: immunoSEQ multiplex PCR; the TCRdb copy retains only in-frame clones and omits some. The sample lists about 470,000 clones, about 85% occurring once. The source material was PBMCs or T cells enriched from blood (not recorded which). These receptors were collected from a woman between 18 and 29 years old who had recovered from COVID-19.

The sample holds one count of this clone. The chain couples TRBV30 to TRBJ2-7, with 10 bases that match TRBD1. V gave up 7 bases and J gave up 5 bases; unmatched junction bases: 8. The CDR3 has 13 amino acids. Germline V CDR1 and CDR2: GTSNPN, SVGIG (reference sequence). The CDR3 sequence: CAFQTGGSNEQYF. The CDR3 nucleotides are TGTGCCTTCCAGACAGGGGGCTCGAACGAGCAGTACTTC. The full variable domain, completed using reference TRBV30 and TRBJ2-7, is SQTIHQWPATLVQPVGSPLSLECTVEGTSNPNLYWYRQAAGRGLQLLFYSVGIGQISSEVPQNLSASRPQDRQFILSSKKLLLSDSGFYLCAFQTGGSNEQYFGPGTRLTVT.

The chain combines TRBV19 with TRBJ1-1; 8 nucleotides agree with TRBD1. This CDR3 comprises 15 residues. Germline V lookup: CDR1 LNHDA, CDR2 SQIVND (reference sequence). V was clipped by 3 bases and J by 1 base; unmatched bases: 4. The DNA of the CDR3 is TGTGCCAGTAGTATGCAGGGGGCGAGGAACACTGAAGCTTTCTTT. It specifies CASSMQGARNTEAFF.

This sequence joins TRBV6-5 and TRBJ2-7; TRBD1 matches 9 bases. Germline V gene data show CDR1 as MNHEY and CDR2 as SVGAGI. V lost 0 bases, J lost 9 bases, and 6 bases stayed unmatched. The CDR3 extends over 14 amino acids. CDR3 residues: CASSYSGTGRVQYF. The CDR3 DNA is TGTGCCAGCAGTTACTCAGGGACAGGGAGGGTGCAGTACTTC.

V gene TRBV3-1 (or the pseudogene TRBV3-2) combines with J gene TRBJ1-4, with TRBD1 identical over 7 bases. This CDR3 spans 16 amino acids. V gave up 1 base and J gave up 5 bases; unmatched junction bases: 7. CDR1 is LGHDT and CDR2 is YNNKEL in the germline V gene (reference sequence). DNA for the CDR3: TGTGCCAGCAGCCAAGGAATCCGACAGGGCAATGAAAAACTGTTTTTT. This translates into CASSQGIRQGNEKLFF.

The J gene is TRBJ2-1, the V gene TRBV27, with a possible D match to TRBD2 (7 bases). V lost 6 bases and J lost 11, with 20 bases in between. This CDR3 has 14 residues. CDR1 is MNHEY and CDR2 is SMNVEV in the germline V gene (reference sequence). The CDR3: CASSWGGLRGKQFF. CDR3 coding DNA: TGTGCCAGCAGCTGGGGGGGCCTCCGCGGGAAGCAGTTCTTC.

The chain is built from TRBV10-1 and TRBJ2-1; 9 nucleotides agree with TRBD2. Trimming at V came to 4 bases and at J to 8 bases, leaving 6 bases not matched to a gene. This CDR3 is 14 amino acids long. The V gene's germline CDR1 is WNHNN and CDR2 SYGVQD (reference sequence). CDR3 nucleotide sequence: TGCGCCAGCAGTGCGGGCGGGGGGGCCGATGAGCAGTTCTTC. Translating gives CASSAGGGADEQFF.

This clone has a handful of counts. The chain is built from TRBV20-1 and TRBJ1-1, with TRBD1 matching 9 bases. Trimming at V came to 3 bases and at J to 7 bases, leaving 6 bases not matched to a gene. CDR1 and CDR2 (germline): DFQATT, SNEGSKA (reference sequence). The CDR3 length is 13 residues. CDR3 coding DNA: TGCAGTGCTAGTGGGGACAGGGACGGTGAAGCTTTCTTT. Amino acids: CSASGDRDGEAFF.